This T cell receptor beta chain was documented in a study of blood T cell repertoires in COVID-19 (TCRdb year 2020). Describing the broader study: The collaborator samples originated in the United States, Italy and Spain and spanned the acute and convalescent phases of COVID-19. The material from the prospective study consisted of cDNA or gDNA derived from T cells, B-cell-depleted T cells, or PBMCs. Deeply sampled blood TCRbeta repertoires from subjects exposed to, actively infected with, or recovered from COVID-19 were included in the dataset. The repertoires were made available in a free public database intended to serve as a resource for research on the immune response to SARS-CoV-2. The samples were drawn from the first 160 participants of the ongoing ImmuneRACE study and from 950 to 1,500 subjects provided by 6 global collaborators. Nearly every sample came with metadata listing a de-identified subject ID, COVID-19 status, age in years and sex. HLA class I and class II types, where available, came from metadata supplied by the sample provider rather than from assay-based typing.

As regards this clone: The specificity of this receptor is unknown. The sample holds no much larger clone one base away, and base qualities are not on file.

Here is what the overall study found, with its caveats: The quantity of clinical and demographic metadata differed by source and by participant and was supplied without curation.

V lost 4 bases and J lost 4 bases, and the count of bases not matched to a germline gene is 5. According to the germline V gene (reference sequence), CDR1 reads GTSNPN and CDR2 reads SVGIG. Measured from the cysteine to the phenylalanine, the CDR3 is 13 residues long. Solely the CDR3 DNA is kept, with 39 bases framed from the first base. Each collaborating institution followed its own protocols to collect whole blood in K2EDTA tubes. For TCRbeta analysis, collaborators shipped samples as frozen whole blood, isolated PBMCs, or DNA extracted from either of those sample types. The immunoSEQ Assay, a bias-controlled multiplex PCR, was used to amplify TCRbeta CDR3 regions from genomic DNA. On the authors' methods: Nucleated cell counts per sample were estimated from amplification of reference gene primers within the assay. Sequence reads were collapsed and filtered to measure the absolute abundance of every unique TCRbeta CDR3 rearrangement. For each sample, productive Simpson clonality was calculated by taking the square root of Simpson's diversity index across productive rearrangements. TCRdb re-hosts the immuneACCESS table, in-frame sequences only. Its copies lack some clones; in the studies checked, an unresolved V gene accounts for under half of them, and the cause for the rest is not known. D and trimming were read from the DNA, whereas the V and J calls and clone size are those reported in that table. This sample is represented by around 250,000 clones; roughly 86% of them were singletons. Of the sample, 0.7% falls within the top ten clones.

Source material: peripheral blood. Rearrangement joined TRBV30 to TRBJ2-3; the junction holds 7 bases that match TRBD2. This sequence was found in a human donor in a cohort sampled during active COVID-19. The CDR3 region reads CAWITGGADTQYF. The sequenced DNA is TGTGCCTGGATTACGGGAGGTGCAGATACGCAGTATTTT.